This T cell receptor beta chain appears in the sequencing data of a study of Ad26.COV2.S vaccination and SARS-CoV-2 variants. Here immunoSEQ multiplex PCR was the method, and the copy in TCRdb shows in-frame clones only, minus some. Of about 320,000 clones in the sample, approximately 86% were seen once. This CDR3 comprises 15 residues. Deletions cut 1 base from V and 0 bases from J, with 7 bases between. Germline V gives CDR1 SGHTA, CDR2 FQGNSA. Treatment denoted: 15 to 20 received Ad26.COV2.S at low or high dose, single or two shots; 5 received placebo; per-sample allocation not given. The investigators took samples on day 63 after the first vaccine or placebo injection. Immunization relied on an Ad26 vector, which expressed Wuhan-strain SARS-CoV-2 spike.

V and J are TRBV7-2 and TRBJ2-1; D not resolved. The material was peripheral blood, obtained in a trial of Ad26.COV2.S vaccine versus placebo. The sequence derives from a person between 18 and 65 years old who received the Ad26.COV2.S COVID-19 vaccine or a placebo. The CDR3 region is CASSLGRISYNEQFF. In nucleotides, the CDR3 is TGTGCCAGCAGCTTAGGGCGGATCTCCTACAATGAGCAGTTCTTC. Variable domain in full (rest from reference TRBV7-2 and TRBJ2-1): GAGVSQSPSNKVTEKGKDVELRCDPISGHTALYWYRQSLGQGLEFLIYFQGNSAPDKSGLPSDRFSAERTGGSVSTLTIQRTQQEDSAVYLCASSLGRISYNEQFFGPGTRLTVL.